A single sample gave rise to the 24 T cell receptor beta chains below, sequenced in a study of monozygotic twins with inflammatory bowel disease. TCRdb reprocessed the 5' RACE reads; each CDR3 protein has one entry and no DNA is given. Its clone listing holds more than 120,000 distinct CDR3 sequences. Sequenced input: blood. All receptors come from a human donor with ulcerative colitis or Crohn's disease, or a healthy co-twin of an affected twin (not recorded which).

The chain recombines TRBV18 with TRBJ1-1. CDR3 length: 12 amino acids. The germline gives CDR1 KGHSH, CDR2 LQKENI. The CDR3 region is CASSPGTAEAFF.

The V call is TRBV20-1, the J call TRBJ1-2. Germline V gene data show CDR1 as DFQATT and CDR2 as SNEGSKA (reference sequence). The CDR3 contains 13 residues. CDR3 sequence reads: CSAREIQPYGYTF.

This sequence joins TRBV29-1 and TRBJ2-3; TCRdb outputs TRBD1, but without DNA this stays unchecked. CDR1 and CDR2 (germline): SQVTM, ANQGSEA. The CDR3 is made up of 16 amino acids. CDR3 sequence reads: CSVGGTGGFNTDTQYF.

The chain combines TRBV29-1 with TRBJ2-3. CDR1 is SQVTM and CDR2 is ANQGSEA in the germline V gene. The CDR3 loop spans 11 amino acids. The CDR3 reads CSAKGSDTQYF.

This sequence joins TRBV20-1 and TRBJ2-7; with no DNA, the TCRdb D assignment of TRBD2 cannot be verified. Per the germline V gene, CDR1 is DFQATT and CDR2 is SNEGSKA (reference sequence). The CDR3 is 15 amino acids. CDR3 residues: CSARRPLSRNYEQYF.

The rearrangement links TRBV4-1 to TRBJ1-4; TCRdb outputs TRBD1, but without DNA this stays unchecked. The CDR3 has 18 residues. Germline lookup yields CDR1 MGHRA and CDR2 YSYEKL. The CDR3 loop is CASSRGQVRPATNEKLFF.

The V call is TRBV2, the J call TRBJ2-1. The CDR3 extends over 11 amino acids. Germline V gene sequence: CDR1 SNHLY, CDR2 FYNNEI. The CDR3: CASRGYNEQFF.

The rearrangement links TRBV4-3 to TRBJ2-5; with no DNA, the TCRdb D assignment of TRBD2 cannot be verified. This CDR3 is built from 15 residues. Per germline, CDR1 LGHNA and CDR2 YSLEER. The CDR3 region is CASSQRGGYQETQYF.

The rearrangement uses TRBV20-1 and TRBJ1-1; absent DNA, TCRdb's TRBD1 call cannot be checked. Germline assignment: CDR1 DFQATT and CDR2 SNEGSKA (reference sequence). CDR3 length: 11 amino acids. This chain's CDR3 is CSATTQGVAFF.

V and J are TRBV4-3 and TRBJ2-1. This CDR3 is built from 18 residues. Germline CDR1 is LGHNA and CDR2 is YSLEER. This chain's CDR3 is CASSQDFRSLGSYNEQFF.

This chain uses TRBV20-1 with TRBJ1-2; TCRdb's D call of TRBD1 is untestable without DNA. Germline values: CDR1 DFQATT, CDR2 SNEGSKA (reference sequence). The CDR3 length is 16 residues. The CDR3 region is CSAHDRARDQSYGYTF.

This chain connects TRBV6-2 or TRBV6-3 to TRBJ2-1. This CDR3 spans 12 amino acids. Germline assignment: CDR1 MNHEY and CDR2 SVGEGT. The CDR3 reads CASSHTGTEQFF.

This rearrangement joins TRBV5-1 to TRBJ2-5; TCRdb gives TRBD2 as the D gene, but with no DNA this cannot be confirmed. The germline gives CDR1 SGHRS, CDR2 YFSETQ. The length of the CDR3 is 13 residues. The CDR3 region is CASSPTSDETQYF.

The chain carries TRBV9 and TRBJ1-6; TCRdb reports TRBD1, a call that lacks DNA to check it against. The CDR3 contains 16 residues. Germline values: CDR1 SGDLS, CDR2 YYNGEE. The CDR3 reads CASSEGEGGASSPLHF.

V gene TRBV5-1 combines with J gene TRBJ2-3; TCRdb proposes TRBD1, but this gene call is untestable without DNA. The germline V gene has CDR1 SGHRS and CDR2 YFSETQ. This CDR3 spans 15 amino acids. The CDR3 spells CASSLQGISTDTQYF.

CDR3 region: CSARDGRSGNTIYF. V is TRBV20-1 and J is TRBJ1-3. The length of the CDR3 is 14 residues. Germline V gene data show CDR1 as DFQATT and CDR2 as SNEGSKA (reference sequence).

The CDR3 spells CASSLARVGNEQFF. The rearrangement joins TRBV5-5 to TRBJ2-1. Germline loops: CDR1 SGHKS, CDR2 YYEKEE (reference sequence). The CDR3 has 14 residues. The whole variable domain, remainder taken from reference TRBV5-5 and TRBJ2-1, is DAGVTQSPTHLIKTRGQQVTLRCSPISGHKSVSWYQQVLGQGPQFIFQYYEKEERGRGNFPDRFSARQFPNYSSELNVNALLLGDSALYLCASSLARVGNEQFFGPGTRLTVL.

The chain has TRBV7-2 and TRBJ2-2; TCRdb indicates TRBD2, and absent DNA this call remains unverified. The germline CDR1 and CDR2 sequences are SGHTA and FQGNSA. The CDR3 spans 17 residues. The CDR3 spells CASSLGLVRANTGELFF.

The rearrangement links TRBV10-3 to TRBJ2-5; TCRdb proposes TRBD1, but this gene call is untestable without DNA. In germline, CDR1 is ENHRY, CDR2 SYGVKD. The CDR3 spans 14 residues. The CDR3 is CAISEPGGAETQYF.

The CDR3 reads CSARDRANNQPQHF. The V call is TRBV20-1, the J call TRBJ1-5; with no DNA, the TCRdb D assignment of TRBD1 cannot be verified. CDR3 length: 14 amino acids. From germline, CDR1 is DFQATT and CDR2 SNEGSKA (reference sequence).

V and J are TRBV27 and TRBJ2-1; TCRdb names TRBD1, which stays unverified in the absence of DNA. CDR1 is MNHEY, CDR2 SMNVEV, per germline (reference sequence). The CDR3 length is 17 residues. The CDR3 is CASSLSLTGTGGDEQFF.

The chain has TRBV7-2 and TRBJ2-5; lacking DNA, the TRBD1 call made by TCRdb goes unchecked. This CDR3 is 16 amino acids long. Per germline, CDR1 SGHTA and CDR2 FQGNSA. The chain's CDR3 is CASSVHRDPLGEIQYF.

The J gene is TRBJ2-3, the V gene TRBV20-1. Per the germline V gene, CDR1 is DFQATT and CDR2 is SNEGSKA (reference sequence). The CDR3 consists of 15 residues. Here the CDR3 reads CSARDQWRSTDTQYF.

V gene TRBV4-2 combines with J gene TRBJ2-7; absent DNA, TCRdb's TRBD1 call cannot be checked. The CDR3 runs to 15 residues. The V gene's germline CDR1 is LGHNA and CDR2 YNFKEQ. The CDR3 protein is CASSQPGQGGNEQYF.